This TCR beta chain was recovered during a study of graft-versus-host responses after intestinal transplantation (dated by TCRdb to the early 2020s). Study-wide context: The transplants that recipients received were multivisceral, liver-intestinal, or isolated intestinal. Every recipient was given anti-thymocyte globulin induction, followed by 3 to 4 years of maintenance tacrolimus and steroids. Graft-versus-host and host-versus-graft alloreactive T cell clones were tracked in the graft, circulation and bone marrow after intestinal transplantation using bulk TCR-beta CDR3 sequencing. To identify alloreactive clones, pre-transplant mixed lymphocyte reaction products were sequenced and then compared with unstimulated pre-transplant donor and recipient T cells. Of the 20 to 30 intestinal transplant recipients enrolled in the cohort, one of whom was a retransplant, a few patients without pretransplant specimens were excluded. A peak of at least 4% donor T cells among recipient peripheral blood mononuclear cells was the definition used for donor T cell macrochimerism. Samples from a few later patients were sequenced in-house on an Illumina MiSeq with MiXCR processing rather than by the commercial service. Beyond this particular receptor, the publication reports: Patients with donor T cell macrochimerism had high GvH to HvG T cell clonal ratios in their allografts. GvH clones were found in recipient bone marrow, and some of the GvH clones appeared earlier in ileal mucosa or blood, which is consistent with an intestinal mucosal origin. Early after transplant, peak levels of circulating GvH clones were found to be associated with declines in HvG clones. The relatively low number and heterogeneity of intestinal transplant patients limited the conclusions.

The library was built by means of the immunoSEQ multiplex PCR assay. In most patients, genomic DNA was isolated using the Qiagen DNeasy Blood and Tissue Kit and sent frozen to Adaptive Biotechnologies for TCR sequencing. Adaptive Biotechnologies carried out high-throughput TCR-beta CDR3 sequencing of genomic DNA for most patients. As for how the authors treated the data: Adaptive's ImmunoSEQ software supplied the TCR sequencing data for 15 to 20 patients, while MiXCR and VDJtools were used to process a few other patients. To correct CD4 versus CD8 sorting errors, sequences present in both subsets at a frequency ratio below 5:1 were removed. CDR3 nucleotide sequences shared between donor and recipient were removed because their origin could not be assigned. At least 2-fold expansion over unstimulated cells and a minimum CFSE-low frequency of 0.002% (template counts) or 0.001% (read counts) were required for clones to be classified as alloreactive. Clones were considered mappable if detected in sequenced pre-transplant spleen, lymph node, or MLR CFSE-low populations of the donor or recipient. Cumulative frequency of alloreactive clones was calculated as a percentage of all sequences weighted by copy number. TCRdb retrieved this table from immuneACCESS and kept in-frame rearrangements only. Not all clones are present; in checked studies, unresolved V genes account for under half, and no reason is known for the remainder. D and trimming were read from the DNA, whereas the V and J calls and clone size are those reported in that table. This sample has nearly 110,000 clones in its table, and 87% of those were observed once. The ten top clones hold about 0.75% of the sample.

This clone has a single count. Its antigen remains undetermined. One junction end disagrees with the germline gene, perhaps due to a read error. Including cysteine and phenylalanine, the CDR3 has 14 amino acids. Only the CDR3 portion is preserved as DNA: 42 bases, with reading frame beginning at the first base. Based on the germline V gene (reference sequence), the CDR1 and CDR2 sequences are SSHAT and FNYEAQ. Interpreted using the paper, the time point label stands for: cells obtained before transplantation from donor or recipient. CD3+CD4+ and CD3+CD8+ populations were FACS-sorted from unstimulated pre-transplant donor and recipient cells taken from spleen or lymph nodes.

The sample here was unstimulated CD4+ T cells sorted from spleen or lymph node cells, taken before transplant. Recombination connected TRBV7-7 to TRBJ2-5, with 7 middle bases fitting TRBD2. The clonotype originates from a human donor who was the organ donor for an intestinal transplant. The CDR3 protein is CASSLSGMGETQYF. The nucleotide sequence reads TGTGCTAGCAGCTTAAGCGGGATGGGTGAGACCCAGTACTTC.